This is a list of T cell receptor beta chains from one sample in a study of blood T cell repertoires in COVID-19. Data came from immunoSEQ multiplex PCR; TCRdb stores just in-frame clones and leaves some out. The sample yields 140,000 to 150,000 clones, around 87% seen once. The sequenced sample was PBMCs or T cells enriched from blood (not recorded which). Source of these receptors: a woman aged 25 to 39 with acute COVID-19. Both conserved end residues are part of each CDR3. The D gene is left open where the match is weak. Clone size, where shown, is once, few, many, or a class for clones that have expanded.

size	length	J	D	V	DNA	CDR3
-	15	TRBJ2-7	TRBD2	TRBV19	TGTGCCAGTAGTATGGGACTAGCGGGAGGTCACGAGCAGTACTTC	CASSMGLAGGHEQYF
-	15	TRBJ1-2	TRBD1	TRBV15	TGTGCCACCAGCAAGGACAGGGCCCAAATTTATGGCTACACCTTC	CATSKDRAQIYGYTF
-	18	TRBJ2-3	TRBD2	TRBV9	TGTGCCAGCAGCCCCGTACCCACTAGCGGAGGCGGACCAGATACGCAGTATTTT	CASSPVPTSGGGPDTQYF
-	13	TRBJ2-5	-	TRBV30	TGTGCCTGGAGTGGCGGACTGGAAGAGACCCAGTACTTC	CAWSGGLEETQYF
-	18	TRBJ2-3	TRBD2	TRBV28	TGTGCCAGCAGCCTCTCGAGCGGGAGGGGATCTGGCACAGATACGCAGTATTTT	CASSLSSGRGSGTDTQYF
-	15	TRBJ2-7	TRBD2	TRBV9	TGTGCCAGCAGCCTCGGGACTAGCGGGAGATACGAGCAGTACTTC	CASSLGTSGRYEQYF
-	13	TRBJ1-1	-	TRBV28	TGTGCCAGCAGTTTTGGGGGGGCCACTGAAGCTTTCTTT	CASSFGGATEAFF
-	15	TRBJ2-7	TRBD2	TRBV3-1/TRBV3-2	TGTGCCAGCAGCTTCGGTCCTAGCGGGGGCTACGAGCAGTACTTC	CASSFGPSGGYEQYF
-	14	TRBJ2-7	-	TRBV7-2	TGTGCCAGCAGCTTAAGGCCGACTCTTTACGAGCAGTACTTC	CASSLRPTLYEQYF
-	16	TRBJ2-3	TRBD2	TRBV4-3	TGCGCCAGCAGCGCAAGATCGGGAGGGCAGACAGATACGCAGTATTTT	CASSARSGGQTDTQYF
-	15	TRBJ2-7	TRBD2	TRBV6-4	TGTGCCAACCCCCTTAGAGCGGGAGGGTCTAACGAGCAGTACTTC	CANPLRAGGSNEQYF
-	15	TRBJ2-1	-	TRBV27	TGTGCCAGCAGCTTGACAGGAGAAAGTTACAATGAGCAGTTCTTC	CASSLTGESYNEQFF
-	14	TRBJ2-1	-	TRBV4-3	TGCGCCAGCAGCCAAGTTTTGGTAGGGGGTGAGCAGTTCTTC	CASSQVLVGGEQFF
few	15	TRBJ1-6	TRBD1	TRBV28	TGTGCCAGCAGTACACCGACAGGGCGGAATTCACCCCTCCACTTT	CASSTPTGRNSPLHF
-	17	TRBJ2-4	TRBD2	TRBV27	TGTGCCAGCAGTCCAACCGGGGGGGTGGGAGCCAAAAACATTCAGTACTTC	CASSPTGGVGAKNIQYF
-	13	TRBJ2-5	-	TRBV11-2	TGTGCCAGCAGCTTAGACCCTGACGGACAACAGTACTTC	CASSLDPDGQQYF
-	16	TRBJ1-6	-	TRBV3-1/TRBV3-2	TGTGCCAGCAGCCCCCTGGGGGGAGGTTATAATTCACCCCTCCACTTT	CASSPLGGGYNSPLHF